This T cell receptor (beta chain) came from a study of blood T cell repertoires in COVID-19. In the study overall: Both acute and convalescent COVID-19 samples were obtained from the United States, Italy and Spain.

Trimming took 4 bases from V and 8 from J, leaving 8 bases between them. This CDR3 has 12 amino acids. CDR1 and CDR2 from the germline V gene are SGHAT and FQNNGV. The method was immunoSEQ multiplex PCR; TCRdb's version includes in-frame clones alone and lacks a portion of them. This table has tens of thousands of clones, roughly 75% appearing once. This clonotype originated in a woman aged 50 to 65 with acute or convalescent COVID-19. The sequencing sample was made of peripheral blood. This chain uses TRBV11-2 with TRBJ1-4; D is ambiguous. For the CDR3, the DNA is TGTGCCAGCAGCTGGCTCACAGAAAAACTGTTTTTT. Translation gives CASSWLTEKLFF.